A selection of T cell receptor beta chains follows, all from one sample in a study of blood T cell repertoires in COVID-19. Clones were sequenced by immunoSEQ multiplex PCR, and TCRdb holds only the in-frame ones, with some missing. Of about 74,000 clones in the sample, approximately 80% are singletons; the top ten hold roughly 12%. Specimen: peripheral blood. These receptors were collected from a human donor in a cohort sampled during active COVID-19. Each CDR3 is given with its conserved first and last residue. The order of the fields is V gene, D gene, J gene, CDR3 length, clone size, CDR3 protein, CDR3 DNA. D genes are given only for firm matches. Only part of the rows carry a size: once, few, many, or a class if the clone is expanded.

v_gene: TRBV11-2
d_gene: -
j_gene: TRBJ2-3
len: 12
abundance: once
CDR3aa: CASSFGADTQYF
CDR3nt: TGTGCCAGCAGCTTTGGGGCGGATACGCAGTATTTT

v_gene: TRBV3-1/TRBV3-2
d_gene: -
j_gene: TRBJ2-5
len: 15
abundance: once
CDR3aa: CASSHPSRGQETQYF
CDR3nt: TGTGCCAGCAGCCATCCTTCTAGGGGCCAAGAGACCCAGTACTTC

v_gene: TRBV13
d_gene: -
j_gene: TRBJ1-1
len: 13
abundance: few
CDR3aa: CASSIAGLAAAFF
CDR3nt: TGTGCCAGCAGCATCGCAGGGTTAGCAGCAGCTTTCTTT

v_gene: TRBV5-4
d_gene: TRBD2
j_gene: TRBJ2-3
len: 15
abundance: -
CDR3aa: CASRGAGEPTDTQYF
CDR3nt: TGTGCCAGCCGAGGAGCGGGAGAGCCCACAGATACGCAGTATTTT

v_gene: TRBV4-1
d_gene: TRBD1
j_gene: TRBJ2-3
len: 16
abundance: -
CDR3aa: CASSQGTGANTDTQYF
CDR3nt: TGCGCCAGCAGCCAAGGGACAGGGGCCAACACAGATACGCAGTATTTT

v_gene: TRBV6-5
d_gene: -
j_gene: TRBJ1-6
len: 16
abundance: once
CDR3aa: CASSYSAPQGGSPLHF
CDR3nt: TGTGCCAGCAGTTACTCGGCTCCCCAGGGTGGGTCACCCCTCCACTTT

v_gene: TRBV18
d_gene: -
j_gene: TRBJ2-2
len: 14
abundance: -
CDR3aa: CASSPARGTGELFF
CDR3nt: TGTGCCAGCTCACCAGCCAGGGGCACCGGGGAGCTGTTTTTT

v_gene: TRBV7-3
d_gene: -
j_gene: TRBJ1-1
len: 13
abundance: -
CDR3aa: CASSRGGAEEAFF
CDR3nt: TGTGCCAGCAGCCGGGGAGGGGCAGAGGAAGCTTTCTTT

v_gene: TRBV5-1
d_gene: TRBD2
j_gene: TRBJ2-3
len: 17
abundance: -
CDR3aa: CASSPGEAGGPIDTQYF
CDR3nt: TGCGCCAGCAGCCCGGGGGAGGCGGGAGGGCCGATAGATACGCAGTATTTT

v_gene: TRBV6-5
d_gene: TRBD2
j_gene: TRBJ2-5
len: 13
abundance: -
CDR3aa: CASLTSGGGTQYF
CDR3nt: TGTGCCAGCCTAACTAGCGGGGGGGGGACCCAGTACTTC

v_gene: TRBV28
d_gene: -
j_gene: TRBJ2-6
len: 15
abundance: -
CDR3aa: CASQRHNSGANVLTF
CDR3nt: TGTGCCAGCCAGCGTCATAATTCCGGGGCCAACGTCCTGACTTTC

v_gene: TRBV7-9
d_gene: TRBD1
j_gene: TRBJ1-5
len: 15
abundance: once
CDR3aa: CASTIGTGAVQPQHF
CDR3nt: TGTGCCAGTACAATCGGGACAGGGGCCGTTCAGCCCCAGCATTTT

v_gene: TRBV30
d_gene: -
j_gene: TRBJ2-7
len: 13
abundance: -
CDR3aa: CARRASASYEQYF
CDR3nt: TGTGCCCGGAGAGCTAGCGCCTCCTACGAGCAGTACTTC

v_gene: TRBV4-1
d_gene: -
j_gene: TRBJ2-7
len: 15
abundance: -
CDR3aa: CASSTRQGLSYEQYF
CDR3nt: TGCGCCAGCAGCACCCGACAGGGACTGTCCTACGAGCAGTACTTC

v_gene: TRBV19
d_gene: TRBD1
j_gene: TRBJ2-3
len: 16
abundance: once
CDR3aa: CASSITGGASTDTQYF
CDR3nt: TGTGCCAGTAGTATTACAGGGGGCGCAAGCACAGATACGCAGTATTTT

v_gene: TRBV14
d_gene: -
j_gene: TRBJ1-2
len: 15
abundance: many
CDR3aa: CASSQVGREGRGYTF
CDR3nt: TGTGCCAGCAGCCAAGTGGGCAGGGAGGGGCGAGGCTACACCTTC

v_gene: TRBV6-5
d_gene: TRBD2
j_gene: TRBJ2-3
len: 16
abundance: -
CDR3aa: CASSLSGGASTDTQYF
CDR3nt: TGTGCCAGCAGTTTAAGCGGGGGGGCGAGCACAGATACGCAGTATTTT

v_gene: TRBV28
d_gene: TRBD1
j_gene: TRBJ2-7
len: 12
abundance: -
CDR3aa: CAGGTGLYEQYF
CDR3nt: TGTGCCGGCGGGACAGGGCTTTACGAGCAGTACTTC

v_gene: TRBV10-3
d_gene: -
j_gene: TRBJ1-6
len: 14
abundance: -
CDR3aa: CAIRGEEPYSPLHF
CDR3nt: TGTGCCATCAGGGGCGAAGAGCCATATTCACCCCTCCACTTT

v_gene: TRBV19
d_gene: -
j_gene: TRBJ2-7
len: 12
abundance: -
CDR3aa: CASSEHRRQQYF
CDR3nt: TGTGCCAGTTCGGAGCATCGGCGACAGCAGTACTTC

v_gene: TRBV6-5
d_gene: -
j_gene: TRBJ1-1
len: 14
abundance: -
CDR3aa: CASSPQFSNTEAFF
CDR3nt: TGTGCCAGCAGTCCACAGTTTTCGAACACTGAAGCTTTCTTT

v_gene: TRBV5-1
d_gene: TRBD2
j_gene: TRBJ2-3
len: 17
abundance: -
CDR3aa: CASSDVAGEGDWYTQYF
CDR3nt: TGCGCCAGCAGCGACGTAGCGGGAGAGGGAGACTGGTATACGCAGTATTTT

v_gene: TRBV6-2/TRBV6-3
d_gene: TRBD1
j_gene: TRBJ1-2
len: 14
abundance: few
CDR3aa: CASSYGQGLNGYTF
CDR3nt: TGTGCCAGCAGTTACGGACAGGGCCTGAATGGCTACACCTTC

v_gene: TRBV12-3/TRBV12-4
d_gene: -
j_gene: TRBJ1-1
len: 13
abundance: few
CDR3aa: CASRGTTNTEAFF
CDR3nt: TGTGCCAGCAGGGGGACAACGAACACTGAAGCTTTCTTT

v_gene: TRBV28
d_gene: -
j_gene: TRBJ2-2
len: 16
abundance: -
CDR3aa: CASANGGRINTGELFF
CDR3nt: TGTGCCAGCGCCAACGGGGGACGGATAAACACCGGGGAGCTGTTTTTT

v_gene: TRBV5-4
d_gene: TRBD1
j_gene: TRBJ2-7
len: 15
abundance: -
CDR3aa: CASSLRQGGNYEQYF
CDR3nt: TGTGCCAGCAGCCTAAGACAGGGGGGAAACTACGAGCAGTACTTC

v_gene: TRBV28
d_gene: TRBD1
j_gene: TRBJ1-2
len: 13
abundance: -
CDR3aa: CASKTGRNYGYTF
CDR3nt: TGTGCCAGCAAGACAGGGAGGAACTATGGCTACACCTTC

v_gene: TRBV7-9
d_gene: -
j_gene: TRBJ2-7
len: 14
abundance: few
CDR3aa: CASSSGTVYYEQYF
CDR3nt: TGTGCCAGCAGCTCGGGAACAGTTTACTACGAGCAGTACTTC

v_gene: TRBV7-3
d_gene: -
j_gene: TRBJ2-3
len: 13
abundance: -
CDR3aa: CASSLRHGDTQYF
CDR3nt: TGTGCCAGCAGCTTAAGGCATGGCGATACGCAGTATTTT

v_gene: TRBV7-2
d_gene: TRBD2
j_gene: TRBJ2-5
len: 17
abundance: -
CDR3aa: CASSSRGLAGGAKTQYF
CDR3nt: TGTGCCAGCAGCTCCCGGGGACTAGCGGGAGGAGCTAAGACCCAGTACTTC

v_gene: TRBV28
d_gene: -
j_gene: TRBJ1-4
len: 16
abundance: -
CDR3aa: CASSLREGPGNEKLFF
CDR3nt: TGTGCCAGCAGTTTACGGGAGGGGCCTGGTAATGAAAAACTGTTTTTT

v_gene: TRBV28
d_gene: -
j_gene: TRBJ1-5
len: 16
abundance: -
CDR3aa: CASSDSDKASNQPQHF
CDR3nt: TGTGCCAGCAGTGACTCGGACAAGGCGAGCAATCAGCCCCAGCATTTT

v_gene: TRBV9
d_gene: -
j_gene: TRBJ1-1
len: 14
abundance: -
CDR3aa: CASSVAQVNTEAFF
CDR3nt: TGTGCCAGCAGCGTAGCTCAGGTGAACACTGAAGCTTTCTTT

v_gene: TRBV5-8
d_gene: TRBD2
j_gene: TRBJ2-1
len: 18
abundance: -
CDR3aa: CASSSGLAGVPGYNEQFF
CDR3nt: TGTGCCAGCAGCTCGGGACTAGCGGGAGTCCCGGGCTACAATGAGCAGTTCTTC

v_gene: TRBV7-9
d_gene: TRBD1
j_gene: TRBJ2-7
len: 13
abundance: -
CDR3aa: CASKLGQSYEQYF
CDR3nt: TGTGCCAGCAAATTGGGACAGTCCTACGAGCAGTACTTC

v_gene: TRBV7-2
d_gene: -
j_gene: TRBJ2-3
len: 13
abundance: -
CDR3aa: CASSRRGPDTQYF
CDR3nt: TGTGCCAGCAGTCGTCGAGGCCCAGATACGCAGTATTTT